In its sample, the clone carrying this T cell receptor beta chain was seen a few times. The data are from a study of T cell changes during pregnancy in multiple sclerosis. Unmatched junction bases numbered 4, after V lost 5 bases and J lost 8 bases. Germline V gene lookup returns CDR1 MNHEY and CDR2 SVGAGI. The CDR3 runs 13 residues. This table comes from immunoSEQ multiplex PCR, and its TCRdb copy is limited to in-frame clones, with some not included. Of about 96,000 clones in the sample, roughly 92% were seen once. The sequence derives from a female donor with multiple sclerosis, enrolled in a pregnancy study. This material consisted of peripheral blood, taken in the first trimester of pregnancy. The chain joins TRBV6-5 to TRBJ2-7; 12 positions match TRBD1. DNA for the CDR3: TGTGCCAGCAGTGGGACAGGGGGCGTAAAGCAGTACTTC. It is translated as CASSGTGGVKQYF.